These T cell receptor beta chains were read from a single sample in a study of T cell responses to AZD1222 COVID-19 vaccine. Profiled with immunoSEQ multiplex PCR; TCRdb holds only in-frame clones, not every one. This table holds about 130,000 clones, 85% to 95% found once. Sequencing used peripheral blood, obtained 28 days after the second AZD1222 dose. Source of these receptors: an adult who received the AZD1222 COVID-19 vaccine. The CDR3 runs from the conserved cysteine through the conserved F or W. D genes are given only for firm matches. Expanded clones get a size class; other rows say once, few or many, or leave the size out.

D	V	J	size	DNA	CDR3
TRBD2	TRBV19	TRBJ2-7	once	TGTGCCAGTAGAGTAGCGGGTACTATGACCTACGAGCAGTACTTC	CASRVAGTMTYEQYF
-	TRBV20-1	TRBJ2-3	-	TGCAGTGCTTTCGACACAGATACGCAGTATTTT	CSAFDTDTQYF
-	TRBV14	TRBJ2-1	-	TGTGCCAGCAGCCGCGGGCCTGAGCAGTTCTTC	CASSRGPEQFF
TRBD1	TRBV11-3	TRBJ1-2	-	TGTGCCAGCAGCGGAAGACAGGGGGCAAATGGCTACACCTTC	CASSGRQGANGYTF
TRBD2	TRBV4-1	TRBJ2-3	-	TGCGCCAGCAGCCTTTCTAGCGGGGGGACAGATACGCAGTATTTT	CASSLSSGGTDTQYF
TRBD1	TRBV2	TRBJ2-2	once	TGTGCCAGCATTAAGGGACAGAGTAACACCGGGGAGCTGTTTTTT	CASIKGQSNTGELFF
-	TRBV6-6	TRBJ1-3	-	TGTGCCAGCAGTTACGACAGCTGGGACACCATATATTTT	CASSYDSWDTIYF
-	TRBV18	TRBJ1-1	-	TGTGCCAGCTCACCACAAGGGACTGAAGCTTTCTTT	CASSPQGTEAFF
-	TRBV10-2	TRBJ1-1	-	TGCGCCAGCAGAAGATATAATCAGCGGGGCGGCGGAACTGAAGCTTTCTTT	CASRRYNQRGGGTEAFF
-	TRBV24-1	TRBJ2-1	once	TGTGCCACCAGTGATTTGCCCGGGGGCAGTGAGCAGTTCTTC	CATSDLPGGSEQFF
-	TRBV6-5	TRBJ2-1	-	TGTGCCAGCAGTTACTCGACTTCTTATCCGGTGTTCTTC	CASSYSTSYPVFF
-	TRBV7-9	TRBJ1-2	-	TGTGCCAGCAGCTCGGTCCCAACACAGGTGAACTATGGCTACACCTTC	CASSSVPTQVNYGYTF
-	TRBV6-6	TRBJ2-7	-	TGTGCCAGCAGCCCCGCAGGGGGGTTCTACGAGCAGTACTTC	CASSPAGGFYEQYF
-	TRBV2	TRBJ1-2	few	TGTGCCAGCAGTGAGTCAGACTATGGCTACACCTTC	CASSESDYGYTF
TRBD1	TRBV18	TRBJ2-7	-	TGTGCCAGCTCACTGAACCGGGACAGGGGCCACGAGCAGTACTTC	CASSLNRDRGHEQYF
-	TRBV7-9	TRBJ2-3	-	TGTGCCAGCACGATCACAGGTGGCACAGATACGCAGTATTTT	CASTITGGTDTQYF
-	TRBV13	TRBJ1-3	once	TGTGCCAGCAAAAGGGGTGACATCTCTGGAAACACCATATATTTT	CASKRGDISGNTIYF
TRBD1	TRBV12-3/TRBV12-4	TRBJ1-1	few	TGTGCCAGCGTTAGACAGGGATGGACTGAAGCTTTCTTT	CASVRQGWTEAFF
TRBD2	TRBV19	TRBJ2-7	-	TGTGCCAGTAGTGTTACTAGCGCGAGCTCCTACGAGCAGTACTTC	CASSVTSASSYEQYF
TRBD1	TRBV6-2/TRBV6-3	TRBJ2-7	-	TGTGCCAGCAGTTCACAGGGGGGCTACGAGCAGTACTTC	CASSSQGGYEQYF
-	TRBV28	TRBJ1-1	-	TGTGCCAGCACCCTGGAAGATATGAACACTGAAGCTTTCTTT	CASTLEDMNTEAFF
-	TRBV9	TRBJ2-1	-	TGTGCCAGCAGCCCCCCACAGGGAAGCTGGAATGAGCAGTTCTTC	CASSPPQGSWNEQFF
-	TRBV27	TRBJ1-6	-	TGTGCCAGCAGTTTATCCTTAACCCTAGGGGCGTCGTCACCCCTCCACTTT	CASSLSLTLGASSPLHF
-	TRBV5-6	TRBJ1-2	-	TGTGCCAGCAGCTTCAGCAGTGGCTATGGCTACACCTTC	CASSFSSGYGYTF
TRBD1	TRBV7-9	TRBJ2-7	-	TGTGCCAGCAGCTATAAAACGGACAGGGGAAGGAGCTCCTACGAGCAGTACTTC	CASSYKTDRGRSSYEQYF
-	TRBV30	TRBJ2-1	-	TGTGCCTCCCGTGGGGCAGTAAGTGAGCAGTTCTTC	CASRGAVSEQFF
TRBD1	TRBV7-9	TRBJ2-2	-	TGTGCCAGCAGCAGAGCCGGGACAGGGGACGAAACCGGGGAGCTGTTTTTT	CASSRAGTGDETGELFF
-	TRBV2	TRBJ2-7	-	TGTGCCAGCAGTGATCTCGGTGTGACGTCCTACGAGCAGTACTTC	CASSDLGVTSYEQYF
-	TRBV7-2	TRBJ1-2	-	TGTGCCAGCAGCTCCCGCTCGGGCTCGGCTGGCTACACCTTC	CASSSRSGSAGYTF
TRBD1	TRBV5-1	TRBJ1-5	once	TGCGCCAGCAGCTCACAGGGGCCACCGGACCCCCAGCATTTT	CASSSQGPPDPQHF
TRBD2	TRBV28	TRBJ2-1	-	TGTGCCAGCAGTTTATCCAGCGGGGTCATCTACAATGAGCAGTTCTTC	CASSLSSGVIYNEQFF
TRBD1	TRBV7-2	TRBJ2-7	once	TGTGCCAGCAGCTTAGGACAGGGATTCTACGAGCAGTACTTC	CASSLGQGFYEQYF
TRBD1	TRBV10-3	TRBJ2-7	once	TGTGCCATCAGAGGGGACAGGGGAGGAAAGCAGTACTTC	CAIRGDRGGKQYF
-	TRBV2	TRBJ1-1	-	TGTGCCAGCAGTTATGCTGGACCTGAAGCTTTCTTT	CASSYAGPEAFF
-	TRBV5-4	TRBJ2-7	few	TGTGCCAGCAGCCCAGGGAAAGGCTACGAGCAGTACTTC	CASSPGKGYEQYF
TRBD1	TRBV19	TRBJ1-6	-	TGTGCCAGTAGTAGGACAGGGGACTATAATTCACCCCTCCACTTT	CASSRTGDYNSPLHF
-	TRBV6-5	TRBJ1-4	-	TGTGCCAGCAGTTACTCCGGGGGGGTAGGGGAAAAACTGTTTTTT	CASSYSGGVGEKLFF
-	TRBV2	TRBJ1-3	-	TGTGCCAGCACTATAGGGATCTCTGGAAACACCATATATTTT	CASTIGISGNTIYF
-	TRBV6-5	TRBJ2-7	-	TGTGCCAGCAGTTTCCGAGACTCCTACGAGCAGTACTTC	CASSFRDSYEQYF
-	TRBV30	TRBJ2-3	few	TGTGCCTGGAGTTCCGGGTTCAGCACAGATACGCAGTATTTT	CAWSSGFSTDTQYF
-	TRBV19	TRBJ2-7	few	TGTGCCAGTAGTATATGGCACGCGTCCTCCGGCGAGCAGTACTTC	CASSIWHASSGEQYF
-	TRBV19	TRBJ2-1	-	TGTGCCACAAATGACGGGTACAATGAGCAGTTCTTC	CATNDGYNEQFF
-	TRBV6-5	TRBJ1-1	-	TGTGCCAGCAGTTACGAGAGGGGCTACACTGAAGCTTTCTTT	CASSYERGYTEAFF
TRBD2	TRBV2	TRBJ2-3	-	TGTGCCAGCGGGACTAGCGGGGGGCGGGACACAGATACGCAGTATTTT	CASGTSGGRDTDTQYF
-	TRBV14	TRBJ1-2	once	TGTGCCAGCAGCCAAGATTACGGGGGCGAGACCTACGGGTTTTATGGCTACACCTTC	CASSQDYGGETYGFYGYTF